This TCR beta chain was recovered during a study of Ad26.COV2.S vaccination and SARS-CoV-2 variants. Study background: Donor got 5x10^10 or 1x10^11 viral particles of Ad26.COV2.S.

Findings and caveats of the study: Spike-specific TCR breadth was greater in vaccine than placebo recipients. Breadth and depth estimates from TCRs may understate total T cell responses.

Treatment: over 15 received Ad26.COV2.S at low or high dose, single or two shots; roughly five received placebo; per-sample allocation not given. Day 63 after the first injection of vaccine or placebo was the sampling time. In Boston, an adult donor aged 18-55 years took part. Assay used: immunoSEQ multiplex PCR; TCRdb lists only in-frame clones, some missing. Among over 350,000 clones listed, about 88% were seen once. This clone occurred a few times. No antigen is known for it. The receptor was isolated from a person between 18 and 59 years old who received the Ad26.COV2.S COVID-19 vaccine or a placebo. Here the sequenced sample was peripheral blood, taken in a trial of Ad26.COV2.S vaccine versus placebo.

The CDR3 spells CASSTDWLAEQYF. The CDR3 region has the DNA TGTGCCAGCAGCACCGATTGGTTGGCCGAGCAGTACTTC. This chain joins TRBV5-4 and TRBJ2-7; D not resolved. Germline V gene sequence: CDR1 SGHNT, CDR2 YYREEE (reference sequence). The CDR3 consists of 13 residues. Trimming took 4 bases from V and 6 from J, leaving 14 bases between them.